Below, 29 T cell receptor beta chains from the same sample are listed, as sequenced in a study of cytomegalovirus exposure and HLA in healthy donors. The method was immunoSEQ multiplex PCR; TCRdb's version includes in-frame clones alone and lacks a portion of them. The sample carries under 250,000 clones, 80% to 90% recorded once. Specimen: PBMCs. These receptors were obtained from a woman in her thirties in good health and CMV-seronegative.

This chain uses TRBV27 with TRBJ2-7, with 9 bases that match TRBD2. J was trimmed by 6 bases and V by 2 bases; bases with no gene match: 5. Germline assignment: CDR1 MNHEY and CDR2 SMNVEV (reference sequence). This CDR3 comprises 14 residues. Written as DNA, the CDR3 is TGTGCCAGCAGTTTAAGGACAGCGGGAGGCGAGCAGTACTTC. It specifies CASSLRTAGGEQYF.

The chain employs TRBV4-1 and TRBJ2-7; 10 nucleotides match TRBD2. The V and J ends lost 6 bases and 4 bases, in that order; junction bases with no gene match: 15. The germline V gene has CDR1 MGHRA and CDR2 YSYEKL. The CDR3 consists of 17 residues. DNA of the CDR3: TGCGCCAGCAGTCGGGCGGGACTAGCGCAACTCCGGTACGAGCAGTACTTC. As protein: CASSRAGLAQLRYEQYF.

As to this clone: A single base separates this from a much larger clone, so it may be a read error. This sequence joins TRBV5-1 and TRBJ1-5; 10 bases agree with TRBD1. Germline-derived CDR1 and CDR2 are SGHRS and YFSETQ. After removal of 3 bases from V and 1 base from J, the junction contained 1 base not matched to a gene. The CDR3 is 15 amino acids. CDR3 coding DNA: TGCGCCAGCAGCTCGGGACAGGGGAGCAATCAGCCCCAGCATTTT. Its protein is CASSSGQGSNQPQHF.

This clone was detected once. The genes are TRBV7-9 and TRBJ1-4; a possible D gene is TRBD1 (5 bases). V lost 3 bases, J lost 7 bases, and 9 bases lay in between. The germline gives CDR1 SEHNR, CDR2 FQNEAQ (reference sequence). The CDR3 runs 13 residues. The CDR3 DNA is TGTGCCAGCAGCTTTACAGGTGGTGAAAAACTGTTTTTT. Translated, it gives CASSFTGGEKLFF.

The DNA for the CDR3 is TGTGCCAGTAGTATGGTGGAGGGTACTAACTATGGCTACACCTTC. Translated: CASSMVEGTNYGYTF. This chain links TRBV19 with TRBJ1-2; D remains ambiguous. V lost 3 bases and J lost 0, with 11 bases in between. The length of the CDR3 is 15 residues. Germline V gene data show CDR1 as LNHDA and CDR2 as SQIVND (reference sequence).

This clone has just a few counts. The CDR3 bases are TGTGCTTACAGGGTCGGGAACTATGGCTACACCTTC. Amino acid sequence: CAYRVGNYGYTF. The chain recombines TRBV30 with TRBJ1-2; weak D call: TRBD1 (6 bases). CDR1 is GTSNPN, CDR2 SVGIG, per germline (reference sequence). The CDR3 totals 12 residues.

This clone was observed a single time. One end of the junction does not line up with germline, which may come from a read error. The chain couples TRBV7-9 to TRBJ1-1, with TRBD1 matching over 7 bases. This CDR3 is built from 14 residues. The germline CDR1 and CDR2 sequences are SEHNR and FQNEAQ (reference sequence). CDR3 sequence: CASSYLTGNPEAFF. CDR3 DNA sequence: TGTGCCAGCAGCTATTTGACAGGGAACCCTGAAGCTTTCTTT.

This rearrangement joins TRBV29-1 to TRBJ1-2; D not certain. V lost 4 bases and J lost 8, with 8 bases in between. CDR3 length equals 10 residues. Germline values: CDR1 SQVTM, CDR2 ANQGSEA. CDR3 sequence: CSVADLGYTF. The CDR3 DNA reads TGCAGCGTTGCCGACTTGGGCTACACCTTC.

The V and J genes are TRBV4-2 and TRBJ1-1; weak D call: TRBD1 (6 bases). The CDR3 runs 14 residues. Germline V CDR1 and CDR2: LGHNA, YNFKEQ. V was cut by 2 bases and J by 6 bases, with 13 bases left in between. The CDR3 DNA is TGTGCCAGCAGCCAACCTACAGGGAAGCCTGAAGCTTTCTTT. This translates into CASSQPTGKPEAFF.

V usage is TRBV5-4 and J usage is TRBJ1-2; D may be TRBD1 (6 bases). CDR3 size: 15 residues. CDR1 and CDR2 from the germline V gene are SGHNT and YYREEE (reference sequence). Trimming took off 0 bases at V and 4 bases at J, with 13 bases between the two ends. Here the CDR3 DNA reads TGTGCCAGCAGCTTGGCTTCGGGGACAACCTATGGCTACACCTTC. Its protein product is CASSLASGTTYGYTF.

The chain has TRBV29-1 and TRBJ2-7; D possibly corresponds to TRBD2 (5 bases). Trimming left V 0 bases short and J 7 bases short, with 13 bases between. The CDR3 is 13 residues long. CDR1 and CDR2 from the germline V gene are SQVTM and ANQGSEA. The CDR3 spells CSVEDQDSGEQYF. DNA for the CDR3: TGCAGCGTTGAAGATCAGGACTCTGGGGAGCAGTACTTC.

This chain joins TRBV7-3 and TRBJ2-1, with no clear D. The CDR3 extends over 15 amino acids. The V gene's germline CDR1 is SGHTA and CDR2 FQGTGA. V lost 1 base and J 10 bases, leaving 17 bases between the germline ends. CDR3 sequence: CASSLRATSMEEQFF. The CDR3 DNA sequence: TGTGCCAGCAGCTTAAGAGCCACCTCGATGGAGGAGCAGTTCTTC. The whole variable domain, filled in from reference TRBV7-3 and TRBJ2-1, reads GAGVSQTPSNKVTEKGKYVELRCDPISGHTALYWYRQSLGQGPEFLIYFQGTGAADDSGLPNDRFFAVRPEGSVSTLKIQRTERGDSAVYLCASSLRATSMEEQFFGPGTRLTVL.

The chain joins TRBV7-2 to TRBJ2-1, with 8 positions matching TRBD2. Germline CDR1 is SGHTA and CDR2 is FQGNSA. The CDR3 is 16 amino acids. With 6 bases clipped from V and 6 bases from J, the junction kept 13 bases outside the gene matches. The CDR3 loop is CASSRESGTSANEQFF. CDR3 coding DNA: TGTGCCAGCAGTCGCGAGTCCGGGACTAGTGCCAATGAGCAGTTCTTC.

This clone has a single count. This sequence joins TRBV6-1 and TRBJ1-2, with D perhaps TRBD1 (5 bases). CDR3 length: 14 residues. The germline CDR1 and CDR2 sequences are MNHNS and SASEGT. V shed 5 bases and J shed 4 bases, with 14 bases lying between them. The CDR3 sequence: CASSTGSGGYGYTF. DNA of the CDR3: TGTGCCAGCAGTACAGGATCGGGTGGCTATGGCTACACCTTC.

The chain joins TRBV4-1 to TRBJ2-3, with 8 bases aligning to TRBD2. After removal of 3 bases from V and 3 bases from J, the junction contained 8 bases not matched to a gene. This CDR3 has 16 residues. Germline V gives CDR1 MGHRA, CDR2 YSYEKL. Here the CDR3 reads CASSHSSGSGTDTQYF. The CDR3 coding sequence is TGCGCCAGCAGCCACTCCAGCGGGAGTGGTACAGATACGCAGTATTTT.

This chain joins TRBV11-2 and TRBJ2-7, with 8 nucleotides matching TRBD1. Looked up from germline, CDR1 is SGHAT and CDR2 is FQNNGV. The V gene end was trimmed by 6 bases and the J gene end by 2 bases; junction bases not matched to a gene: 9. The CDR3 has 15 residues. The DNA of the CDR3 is TGTGCCAGCAGTCGACAGGGGCTGGCCCCCTACGAGCAGTACTTC. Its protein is CASSRQGLAPYEQYF.

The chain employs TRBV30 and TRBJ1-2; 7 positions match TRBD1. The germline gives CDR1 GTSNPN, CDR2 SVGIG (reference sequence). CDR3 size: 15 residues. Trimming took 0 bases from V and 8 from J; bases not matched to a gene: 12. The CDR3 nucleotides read TGTGCCTGGAGTGTAGTATCGGGACAGTATTCGGGCTACACCTTC. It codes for CAWSVVSGQYSGYTF.

The CDR3 sequence: CASSPGQGMGNSPLHF. In DNA, the CDR3 is TGCGCCAGCAGCCCGGGACAGGGAATGGGCAATTCACCCCTCCACTTT. The genes are TRBV5-1 and TRBJ1-6; 9 bases are a match to TRBD1. CDR3 length: 16 residues. V gave up 4 bases and J gave up 7 bases; unmatched junction bases: 9. The germline V gene has CDR1 SGHRS and CDR2 YFSETQ.

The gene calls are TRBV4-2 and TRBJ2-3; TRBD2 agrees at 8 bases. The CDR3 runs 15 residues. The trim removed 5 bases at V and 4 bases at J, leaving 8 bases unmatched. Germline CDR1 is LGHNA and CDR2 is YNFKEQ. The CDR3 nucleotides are TGTGCCAGCAGCTCAGGGGTAGCGGGGCCAGATACGCAGTATTTT. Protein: CASSSGVAGPDTQYF.

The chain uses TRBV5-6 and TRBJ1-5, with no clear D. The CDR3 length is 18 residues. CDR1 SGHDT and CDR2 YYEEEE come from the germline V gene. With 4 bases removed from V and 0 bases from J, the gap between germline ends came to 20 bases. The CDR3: CASSPGPAGVYSNQPQHF. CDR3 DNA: TGTGCCAGCAGCCCCGGTCCAGCAGGCGTCTATAGCAATCAGCCCCAGCATTTT.

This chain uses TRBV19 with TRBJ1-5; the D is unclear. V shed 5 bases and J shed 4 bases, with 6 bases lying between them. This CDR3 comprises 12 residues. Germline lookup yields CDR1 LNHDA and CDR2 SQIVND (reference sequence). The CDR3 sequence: CASSEGNQPQHF. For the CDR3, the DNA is TGTGCCAGTAGTGAGGGAAATCAGCCCCAGCATTTT.

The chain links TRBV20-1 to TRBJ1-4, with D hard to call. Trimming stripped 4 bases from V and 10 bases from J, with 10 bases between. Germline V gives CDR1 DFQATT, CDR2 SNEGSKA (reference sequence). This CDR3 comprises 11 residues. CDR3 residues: CSATGRGKLFF. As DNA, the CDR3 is TGCAGTGCTACAGGACGGGGAAAACTGTTTTTT.

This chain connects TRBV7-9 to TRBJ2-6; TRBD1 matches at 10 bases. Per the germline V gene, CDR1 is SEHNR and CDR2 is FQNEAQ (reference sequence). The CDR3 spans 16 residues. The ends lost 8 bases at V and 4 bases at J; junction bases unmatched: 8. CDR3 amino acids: CASPRQGAEGANVLTF. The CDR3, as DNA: TGTGCCAGCCCCAGACAGGGGGCGGAAGGGGCCAACGTCCTGACTTTC. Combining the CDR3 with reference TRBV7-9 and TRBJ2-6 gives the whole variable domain DTGVSQNPRHKITKRGQNVTFRCDPISEHNRLYWYRQTLGQGPEFLTYFQNEAQLEKSRLLSDRFSAERPKGSFSTLEIQRTEQGDSAMYLCASPRQGAEGANVLTFGAGSRLTVL.

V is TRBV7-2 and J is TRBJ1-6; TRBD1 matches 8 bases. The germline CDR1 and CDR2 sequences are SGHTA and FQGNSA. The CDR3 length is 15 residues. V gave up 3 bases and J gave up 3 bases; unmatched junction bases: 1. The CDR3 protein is CASSFTGGYNSPLHF. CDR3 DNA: TGTGCCAGCAGCTTCACAGGGGGCTATAATTCACCCCTCCACTTT.

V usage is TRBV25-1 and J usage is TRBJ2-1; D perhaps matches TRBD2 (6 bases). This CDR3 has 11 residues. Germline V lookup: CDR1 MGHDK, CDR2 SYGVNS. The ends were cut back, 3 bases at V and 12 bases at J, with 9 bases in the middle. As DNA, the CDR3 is TGTGCCAGCAGTGAGTCGGGAGCGCAGTTCTTC. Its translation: CASSESGAQFF.

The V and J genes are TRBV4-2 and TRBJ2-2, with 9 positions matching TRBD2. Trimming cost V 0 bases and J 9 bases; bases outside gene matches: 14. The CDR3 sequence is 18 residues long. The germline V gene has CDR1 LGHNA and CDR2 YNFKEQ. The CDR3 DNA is TGTGCCAGCAGCCAAGAAACGACAGCGGGGGGCAAGGGCAGGGAGCTGTTTTTT. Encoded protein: CASSQETTAGGKGRELFF.

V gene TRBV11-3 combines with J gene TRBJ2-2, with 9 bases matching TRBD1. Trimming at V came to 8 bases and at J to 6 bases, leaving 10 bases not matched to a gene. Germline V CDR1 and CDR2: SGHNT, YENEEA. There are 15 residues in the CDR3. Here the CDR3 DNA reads TGTGCCAGCGCCCCGGGACAGGGCATGCCCGGGGAGCTGTTTTTT. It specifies CASAPGQGMPGELFF.

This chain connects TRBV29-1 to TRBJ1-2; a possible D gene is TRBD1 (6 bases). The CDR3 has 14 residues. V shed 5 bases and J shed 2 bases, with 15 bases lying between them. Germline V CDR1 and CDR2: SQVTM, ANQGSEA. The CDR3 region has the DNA TGCAGCGTTAAGGCGAGACAGGCCAACTATGGCTACACCTTC. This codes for CSVKARQANYGYTF.

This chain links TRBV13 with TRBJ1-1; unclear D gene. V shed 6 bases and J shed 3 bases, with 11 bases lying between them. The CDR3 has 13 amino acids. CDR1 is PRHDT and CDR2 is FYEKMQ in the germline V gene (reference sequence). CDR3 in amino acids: CASRISGDTEAFF. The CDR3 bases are TGTGCCAGCAGAATTTCCGGGGACACTGAAGCTTTCTTT.